The text below deals with one T cell receptor beta chain. The germline V gene encodes CDR1 SEHNR and CDR2 FQNEAQ (reference sequence). The CDR3 has 10 residues. The V end was cut by 5 bases, the J end by 7 bases, with 5 bases between. This sample was taken from a study of cytotoxic CD8 clonotypes in ibrutinib-treated CLL. Produced via immunoSEQ multiplex PCR; TCRdb's table is partial and in-frame only. This sample has tens of thousands of clones; 57% occur once, and the top ten carry over 12%. This specimen consisted of PBMCs, obtained after 12 months of ibrutinib treatment. The sequence came from a human donor with chronic lymphocytic leukemia. The V call is TRBV7-9, the J call TRBJ1-2, with D unclear. The CDR3 reads CASSPSGYTF. DNA of the CDR3: TGTGCCAGCAGCCCCAGTGGCTACACCTTC.